The 13 T cell receptor beta chains in this list originate from one sample, sequenced in a study of OX40 agonist ivuxolimab in advanced cancers. The assay was immunoSEQ multiplex PCR, and TCRdb's table has in-frame clones only and misses some. The data hold 79,000 or so clones, with under 95% observed a single time. The sample here was CD4+ or CD8+ T cells sorted from blood, taken in a trial of the OX40 agonist ivuxolimab. The receptors come from an adult with an advanced solid tumor such as melanoma, head and neck, liver or kidney cancer.

J is TRBJ1-1 and V is TRBV14, with D perhaps TRBD1 (5 bases). V was cut by 2 bases and J by 6 bases, with 10 bases left in between. The CDR3 length is 13 residues. The germline V gene has CDR1 SGHDN and CDR2 FVKESK. This chain's CDR3 is CASSQYGGSEAFF. The CDR3 DNA follows: TGTGCCAGCAGCCAATACGGGGGGTCTGAAGCTTTCTTT. Variable domain in full (rest from reference TRBV14 and TRBJ1-1): EAGVTQFPSHSVIEKGQTVTLRCDPISGHDNLYWYRRVMGKEIKFLLHFVKESKQDESGMPNNRFLAERTGGTYSTLKVQPAELEDSGVYFCASSQYGGSEAFFGQGTRLTVV.

The chain has TRBV15 and TRBJ1-2; D is undetermined. The CDR3 covers 13 residues. Trimming stripped 0 bases from V and 8 bases from J, with 10 bases between. The germline CDR1 and CDR2 sequences are LNHNV and YYDKDF (reference sequence). The CDR3 reads CATSRDEVEGYTF. The CDR3 DNA reads TGTGCCACCAGCAGAGATGAAGTGGAGGGCTACACCTTC.

The chain is built from TRBV5-1 and TRBJ2-5; the D gene is possibly TRBD1 (6 bases). With 2 bases removed from V and 3 bases from J, the gap between germline ends came to 11 bases. From germline, CDR1 is SGHRS and CDR2 YFSETQ. The CDR3 extends over 14 amino acids. CDR3 sequence: CASSFPQGKETQYF. The DNA of the CDR3 is TGCGCCAGCAGCTTTCCACAGGGAAAAGAGACCCAGTACTTC.

The rearrangement joins TRBV4-1 to TRBJ2-3, with D possibly being TRBD1 (6 bases). Trimming left V 1 base short and J 0 bases short, with 8 bases between. Germline V lookup: CDR1 MGHRA, CDR2 YSYEKL. The CDR3 spans 15 residues. The CDR3, as DNA: TGCGCCAGCAGCCAAGTACAGGGTAGCACAGATACGCAGTATTTT. It yields the protein CASSQVQGSTDTQYF.

Comment on this clone: Within the sample, other DNA sequences also encode this same CDR3. The CDR3 nucleotides are TGTGCCATCGGGACTAGCGGGAGAGGCAATGAGCAGTTCTTC. It yields the protein CAIGTSGRGNEQFF. J is TRBJ2-1 and V is TRBV10-3, with 14 nucleotides matching TRBD2. Germline assignment: CDR1 ENHRY and CDR2 SYGVKD. The CDR3 contains 14 residues. The V and J ends lost 8 bases and 6 bases, in that order; junction bases with no gene match: 3.

The chain links TRBV4-1 to TRBJ2-1, with D possibly being TRBD2 (5 bases). Germline CDR1 is MGHRA and CDR2 is YSYEKL. The CDR3 runs 15 residues. The V and J ends lost 0 bases and 8 bases respectively, with 14 bases between them. The DNA for the CDR3 is TGCGCCAGCAGCCAAGATAAAGAGCCCGGGGATGAGCAGTTCTTC. It specifies CASSQDKEPGDEQFF.

The gene calls are TRBV30 and TRBJ2-7; 7 bases are a match to TRBD1. CDR1 and CDR2 (germline): GTSNPN, SVGIG (reference sequence). This CDR3 spans 12 amino acids. V shed 3 bases, J shed 8 bases, and the junction held 7 bases outside the gene matches. The CDR3 region is CAWRFEGAKQYF. The CDR3 coding sequence is TGTGCCTGGAGGTTCGAGGGGGCTAAGCAGTACTTC.

V and J are TRBV5-5 and TRBJ2-7; weak D call: TRBD2 (5 bases). The ends were cut back, 1 base at V and 0 bases at J, with 8 bases in the middle. Per germline, CDR1 SGHKS and CDR2 YYEKEE (reference sequence). The CDR3 has 14 residues. The CDR3 DNA sequence: TGTGCCAGCAGCTTGTTCGGACTCTCCTACGAGCAGTACTTC. Its translation is CASSLFGLSYEQYF.

This chain connects TRBV6-1 to TRBJ2-3; the D is unclear. V gave up 2 bases and J gave up 5 bases, with 17 bases separating them. CDR1 and CDR2 from the germline V gene are MNHNS and SASEGT. The CDR3 spans 16 residues. The CDR3 sequence is CASSELFGPTGDTQYF. The CDR3 DNA follows: TGTGCCAGCAGTGAATTATTCGGGCCAACCGGAGATACGCAGTATTTT.

The chain employs TRBV5-1 and TRBJ2-1, with 8 positions matching TRBD2. The CDR3 runs to 16 residues. Germline V gene data show CDR1 as SGHRS and CDR2 as YFSETQ. The junction had 9 bases not matched to a gene; V was cut back by 3 bases and J by 4 bases. CDR3 sequence: CASSSLSGLGYNEQFF. The CDR3 DNA reads as TGCGCCAGCAGCTCCTTGTCGGGACTAGGTTACAATGAGCAGTTCTTC.

This chain links TRBV29-1 with TRBJ2-3; TRBD2 might be the D (6 bases). V lost 6 bases, J lost 2 bases, and 15 bases lay in between. Germline V lookup: CDR1 SQVTM, CDR2 ANQGSEA. The length of the CDR3 is 14 residues. CDR3 sequence (DNA): TGCAGCGTCCTCAGACTAGGGTACACAGATACGCAGTATTTT. It is translated as CSVLRLGYTDTQYF.

V usage is TRBV7-2 and J usage is TRBJ1-2; unclear D gene. V was pared by 4 bases and J by 0 bases, with 12 bases between. The CDR3 length is 15 residues. Germline V gives CDR1 SGHTA, CDR2 FQGNSA. CDR3 sequence: CASSSRTVTNYGYTF. The CDR3 DNA is TGTGCCAGCAGCTCGAGGACGGTGACTAACTATGGCTACACCTTC.

CDR3 DNA: TGTGCCAGTAAGTTCACAGAGACCTATGGCTACACCTTC. Amino acid sequence: CASKFTETYGYTF. The chain carries TRBV19 and TRBJ1-2; D call uncertain. Trimming cost V 7 bases and J 4 bases, with 13 bases left between them. CDR3 length: 13 residues. Looked up from germline, CDR1 is LNHDA and CDR2 is SQIVND (reference sequence). The full variable domain, rest sourced from reference TRBV19 and TRBJ1-2, is DGGITQSPKYLFRKEGQNVTLSCEQNLNHDAMYWYRQDPGQGLRLIYYSQIVNDFQKGDIAEGYSVSREKKESFPLTVTSAQKNPTAFYLCASKFTETYGYTFGSGTRLTVV.